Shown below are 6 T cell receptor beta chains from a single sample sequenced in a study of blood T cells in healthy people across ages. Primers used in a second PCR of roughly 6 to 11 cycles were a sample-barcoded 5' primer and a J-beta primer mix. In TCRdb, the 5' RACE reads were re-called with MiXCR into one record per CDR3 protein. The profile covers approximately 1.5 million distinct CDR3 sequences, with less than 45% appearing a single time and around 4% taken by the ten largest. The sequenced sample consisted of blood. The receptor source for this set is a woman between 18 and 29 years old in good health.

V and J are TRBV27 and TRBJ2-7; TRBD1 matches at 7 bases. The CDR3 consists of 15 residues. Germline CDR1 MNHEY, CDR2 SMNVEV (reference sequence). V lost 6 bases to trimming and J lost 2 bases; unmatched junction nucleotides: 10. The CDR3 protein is CASSQDRAYPYEQYF. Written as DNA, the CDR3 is TGTGCCAGCAGCCAAGACAGGGCCTACCCCTACGAGCAGTACTTC.

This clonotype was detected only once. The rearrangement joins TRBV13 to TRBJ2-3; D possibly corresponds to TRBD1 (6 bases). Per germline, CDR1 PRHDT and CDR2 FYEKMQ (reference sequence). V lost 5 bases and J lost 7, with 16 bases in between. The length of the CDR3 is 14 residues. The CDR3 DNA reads TGTGCCAGCAGCCAGAGGGGGTCTGGGCATACGCAGTATTTT. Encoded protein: CASSQRGSGHTQYF.

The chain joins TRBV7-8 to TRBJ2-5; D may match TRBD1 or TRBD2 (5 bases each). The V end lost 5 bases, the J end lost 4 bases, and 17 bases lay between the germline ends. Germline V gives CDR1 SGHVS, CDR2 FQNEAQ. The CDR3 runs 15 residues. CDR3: CASSIGTLRSETQYF. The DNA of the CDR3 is TGTGCCAGCAGCATCGGGACCCTTCGATCAGAGACCCAGTACTTC. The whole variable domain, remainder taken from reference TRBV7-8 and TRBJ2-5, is GAGVSQSPRYKVAKRGQDVALRCDPISGHVSLFWYQQALGQGPEFLTYFQNEAQLDKSGLPSDRFFAERPEGSVSTLKIQRTQQEDSAVYLCASSIGTLRSETQYFGPGTRLLVL.

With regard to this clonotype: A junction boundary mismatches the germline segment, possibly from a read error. This chain's CDR3 is CASSEQGSVTATQYF. For the CDR3, the DNA is TGTGCCAGCAGCGAGCAGGGGAGTGTCACAGCTACGCAGTATTTT. The chain has TRBV7-9 and TRBJ2-3; possibly TRBD1 for D (6 bases). Germline V lookup: CDR1 SEHNR, CDR2 FQNEAQ (reference sequence). The CDR3 runs 15 residues.

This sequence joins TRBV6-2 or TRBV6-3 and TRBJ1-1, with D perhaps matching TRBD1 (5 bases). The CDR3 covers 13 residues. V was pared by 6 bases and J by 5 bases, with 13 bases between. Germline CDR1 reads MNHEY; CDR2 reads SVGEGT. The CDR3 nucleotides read TGTGCCAGCAGCTCACAGGTACGAACTGAAGCTTTCTTT. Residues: CASSSQVRTEAFF.

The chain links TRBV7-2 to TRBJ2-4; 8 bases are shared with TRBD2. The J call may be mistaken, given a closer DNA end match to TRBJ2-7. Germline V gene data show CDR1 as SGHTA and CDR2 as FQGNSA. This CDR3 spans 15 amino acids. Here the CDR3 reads CASSFTVAGGYEQYF. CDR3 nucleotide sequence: TGTGCCAGCAGCTTTACAGTTGCGGGGGGCTACGAGCAGTACTTC.